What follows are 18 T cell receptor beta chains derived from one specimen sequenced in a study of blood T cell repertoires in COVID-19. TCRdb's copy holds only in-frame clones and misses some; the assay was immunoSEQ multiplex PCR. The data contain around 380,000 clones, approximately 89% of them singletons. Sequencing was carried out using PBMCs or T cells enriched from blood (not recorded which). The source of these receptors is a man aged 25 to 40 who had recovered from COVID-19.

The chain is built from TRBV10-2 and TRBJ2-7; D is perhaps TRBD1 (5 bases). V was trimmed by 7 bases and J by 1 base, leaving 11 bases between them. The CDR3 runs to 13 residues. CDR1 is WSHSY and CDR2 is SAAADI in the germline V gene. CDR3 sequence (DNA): TGCGCCAGCAACGACCCAGGGTCCTACGAGCAGTACTTC. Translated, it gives CASNDPGSYEQYF.

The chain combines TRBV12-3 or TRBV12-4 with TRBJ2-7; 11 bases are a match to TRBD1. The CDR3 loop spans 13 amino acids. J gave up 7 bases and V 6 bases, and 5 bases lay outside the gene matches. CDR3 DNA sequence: TGTGCCAGCAGGACCGGGACAGGGGGTGAGCAGTACTTC. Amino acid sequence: CASRTGTGGEQYF.

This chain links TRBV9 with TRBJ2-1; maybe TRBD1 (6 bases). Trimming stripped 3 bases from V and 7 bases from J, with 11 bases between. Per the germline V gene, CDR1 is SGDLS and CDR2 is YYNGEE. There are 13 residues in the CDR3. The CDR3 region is CASSAGTPNEQFF. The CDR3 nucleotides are TGTGCCAGCAGCGCCGGGACACCGAATGAGCAGTTCTTC.

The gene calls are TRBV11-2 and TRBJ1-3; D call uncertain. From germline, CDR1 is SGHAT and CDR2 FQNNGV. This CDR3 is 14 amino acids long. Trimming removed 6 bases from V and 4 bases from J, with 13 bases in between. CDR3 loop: CASRPGASGNTIYF. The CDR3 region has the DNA TGTGCCAGCAGACCCGGAGCGAGCGGAAACACCATATATTTT. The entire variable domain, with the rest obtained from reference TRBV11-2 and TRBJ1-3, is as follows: EAGVAQSPRYKIIEKRQSVAFWCNPISGHATLYWYQQILGQGPKLLIQFQNNGVVDDSQLPKDRFSAERLKGVDSTLKIQPAKLEDSAVYLCASRPGASGNTIYFGEGSWLTVV.

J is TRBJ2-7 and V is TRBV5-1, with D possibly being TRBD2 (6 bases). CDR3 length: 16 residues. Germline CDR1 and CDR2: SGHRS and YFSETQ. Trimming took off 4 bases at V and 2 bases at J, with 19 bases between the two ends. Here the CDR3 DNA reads TGCGCCAGCAGCCCAAGAAAGACCGGAGGGGCCTACGAGCAGTACTTC. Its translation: CASSPRKTGGAYEQYF.

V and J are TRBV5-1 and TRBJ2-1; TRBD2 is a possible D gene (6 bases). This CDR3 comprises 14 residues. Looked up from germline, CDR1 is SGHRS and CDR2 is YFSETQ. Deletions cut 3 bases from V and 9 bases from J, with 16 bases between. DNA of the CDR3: TGCGCCAGCAGCTCAGCGGGTGCTATAGGTGAGCAGTTCTTC. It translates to CASSSAGAIGEQFF.

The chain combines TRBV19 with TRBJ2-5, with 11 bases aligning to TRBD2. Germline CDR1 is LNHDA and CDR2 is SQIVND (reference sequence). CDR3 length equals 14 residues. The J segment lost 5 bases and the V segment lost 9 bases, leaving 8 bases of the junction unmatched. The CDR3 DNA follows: TGTGCCAGCCATAGCGGGGGGGCCTTTGAGACCCAGTACTTC. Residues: CASHSGGAFETQYF.

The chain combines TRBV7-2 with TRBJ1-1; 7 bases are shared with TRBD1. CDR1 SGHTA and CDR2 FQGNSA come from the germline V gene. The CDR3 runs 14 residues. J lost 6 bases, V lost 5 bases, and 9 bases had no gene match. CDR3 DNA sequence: TGTGCCAGCAGCACTAGACAGGGTTTGTCTGAAGCTTTCTTT. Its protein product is CASSTRQGLSEAFF.

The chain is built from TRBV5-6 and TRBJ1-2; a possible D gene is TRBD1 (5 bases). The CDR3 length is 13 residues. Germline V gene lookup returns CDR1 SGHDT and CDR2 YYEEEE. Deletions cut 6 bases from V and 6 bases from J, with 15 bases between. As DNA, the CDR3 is TGTGCCAGCACCAAACGGGGGTTTGATGGCTACACCTTC. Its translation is CASTKRGFDGYTF.

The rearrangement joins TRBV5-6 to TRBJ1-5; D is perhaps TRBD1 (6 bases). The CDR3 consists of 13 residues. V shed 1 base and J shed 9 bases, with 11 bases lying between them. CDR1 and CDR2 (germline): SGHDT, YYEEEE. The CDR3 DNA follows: TGTGCCAGCAGCTTGACAGGGAGGGGGCCCCAGCATTTT. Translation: CASSLTGRGPQHF.

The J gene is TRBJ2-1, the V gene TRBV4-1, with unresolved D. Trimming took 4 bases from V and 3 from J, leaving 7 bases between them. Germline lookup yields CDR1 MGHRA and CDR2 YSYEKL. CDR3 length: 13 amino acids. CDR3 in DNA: TGCGCCAGCAGCCCCGGGTTCTACAATGAGCAGTTCTTC. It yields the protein CASSPGFYNEQFF.

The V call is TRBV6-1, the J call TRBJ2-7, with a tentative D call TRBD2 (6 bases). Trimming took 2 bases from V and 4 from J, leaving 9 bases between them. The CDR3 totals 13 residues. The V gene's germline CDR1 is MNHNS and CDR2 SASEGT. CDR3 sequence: CASSEQEGYEQYF. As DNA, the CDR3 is TGTGCCAGCAGTGAACAGGAGGGGTACGAGCAGTACTTC.

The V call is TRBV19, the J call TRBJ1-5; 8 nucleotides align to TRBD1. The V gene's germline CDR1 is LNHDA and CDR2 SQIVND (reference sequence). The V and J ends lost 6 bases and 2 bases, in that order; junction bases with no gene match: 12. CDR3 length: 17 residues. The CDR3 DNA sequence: TGTGCCAGTAGGACGGGAGGACAGGGTTTTGGCAATCAGCCCCAGCATTTT. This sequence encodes CASRTGGQGFGNQPQHF.

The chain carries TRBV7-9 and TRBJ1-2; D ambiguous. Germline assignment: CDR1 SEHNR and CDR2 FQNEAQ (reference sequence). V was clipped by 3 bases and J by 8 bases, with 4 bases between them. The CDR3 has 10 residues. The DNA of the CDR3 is TGTGCCAGCAGCTTCGTAGGCTACACCTTC. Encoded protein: CASSFVGYTF.

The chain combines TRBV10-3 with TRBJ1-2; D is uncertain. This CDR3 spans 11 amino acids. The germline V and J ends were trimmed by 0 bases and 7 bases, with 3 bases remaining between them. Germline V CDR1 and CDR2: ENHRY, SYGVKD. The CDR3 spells CAISESSGYTF. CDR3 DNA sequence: TGTGCCATCAGTGAGTCGAGTGGCTACACCTTC.

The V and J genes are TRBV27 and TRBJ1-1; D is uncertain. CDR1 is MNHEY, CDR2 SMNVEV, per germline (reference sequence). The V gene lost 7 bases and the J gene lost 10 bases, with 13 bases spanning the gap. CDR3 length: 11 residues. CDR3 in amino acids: CASNLSGRAFF. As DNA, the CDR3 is TGTGCCAGCAACCTCTCGGGTAGAGCTTTCTTT.

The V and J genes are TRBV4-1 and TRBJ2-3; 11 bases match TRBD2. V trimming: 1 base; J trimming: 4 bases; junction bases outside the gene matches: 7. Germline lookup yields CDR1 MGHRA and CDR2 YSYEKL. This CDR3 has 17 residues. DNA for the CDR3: TGCGCCAGCAGCCAAGCTCGTATAGCGGGGGGGCCAGATACGCAGTATTTT. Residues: CASSQARIAGGPDTQYF.

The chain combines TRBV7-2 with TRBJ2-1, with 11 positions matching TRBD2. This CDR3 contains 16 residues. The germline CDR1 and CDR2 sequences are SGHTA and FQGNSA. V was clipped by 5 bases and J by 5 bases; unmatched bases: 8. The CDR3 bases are TGTGCCAGCAGCCCTCATAGCGGGGGGGCTAACAATGAGCAGTTCTTC. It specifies CASSPHSGGANNEQFF.